The present T cell receptor (beta chain) was sequenced within a study of CD8 T cells in ankylosing spondylitis. This clonotype was detected ten times or more. Germline loops: CDR1 SGHTA, CDR2 FQGNSA. This CDR3 comprises 13 residues. V was pared by 5 bases and J by 3 bases, with 2 bases of the junction left unmatched. TCRdb independently ran MiXCR on the 5' RACE reads; one entry per CDR3 protein. In the table there are hundreds of thousands of distinct CDR3 sequences, over 9.5% of which are singletons. The TCR comes from a male donor with ankylosing spondylitis or in good health (not recorded which). Material for sequencing was blood, either unsorted or a sorted T cell fraction (not recorded which). This chain connects TRBV7-2 to TRBJ1-2, with 8 bases aligning to TRBD1. Here the CDR3 DNA reads TGTGCCAGCAGCAAGGACAGGGACTATGGCTACACCTTC. It codes for CASSKDRDYGYTF.